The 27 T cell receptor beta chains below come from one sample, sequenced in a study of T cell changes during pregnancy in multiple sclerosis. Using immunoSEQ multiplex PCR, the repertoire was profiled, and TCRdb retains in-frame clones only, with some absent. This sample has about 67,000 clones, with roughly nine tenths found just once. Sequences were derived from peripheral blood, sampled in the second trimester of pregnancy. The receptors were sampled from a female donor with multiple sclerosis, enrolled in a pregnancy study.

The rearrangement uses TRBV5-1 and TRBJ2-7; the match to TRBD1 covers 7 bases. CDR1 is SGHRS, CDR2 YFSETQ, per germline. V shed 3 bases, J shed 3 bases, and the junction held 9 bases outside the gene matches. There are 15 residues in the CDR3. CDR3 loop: CASSYRDSSLYEQYF. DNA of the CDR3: TGCGCCAGCAGCTACCGGGACAGTTCTCTCTACGAGCAGTACTTC. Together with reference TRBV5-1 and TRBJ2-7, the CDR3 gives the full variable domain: KAGVTQTPRYLIKTRGQQVTLSCSPISGHRSVSWYQQTPGQGLQFLFEYFSETQRNKGNFPGRFSGRQFSNSRSEMNVSTLELGDSALYLCASSYRDSSLYEQYFGPGTRLTVT.

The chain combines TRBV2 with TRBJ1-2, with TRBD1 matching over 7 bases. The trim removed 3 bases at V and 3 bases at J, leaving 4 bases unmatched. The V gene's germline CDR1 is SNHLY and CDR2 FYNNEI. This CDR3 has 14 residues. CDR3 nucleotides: TGTGCCAGCAGTGAGTACAGGGGCGACTATGGCTACACCTTC. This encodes CASSEYRGDYGYTF. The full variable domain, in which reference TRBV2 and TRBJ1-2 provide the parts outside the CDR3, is EPEVTQTPSHQVTQMGQEVILRCVPISNHLYFYWYRQILGQKVEFLVSFYNNEISEKSEIFDDQFSVERPDGSNFTLKIRSTKLEDSAMYFCASSEYRGDYGYTFGSGTRLTVV.

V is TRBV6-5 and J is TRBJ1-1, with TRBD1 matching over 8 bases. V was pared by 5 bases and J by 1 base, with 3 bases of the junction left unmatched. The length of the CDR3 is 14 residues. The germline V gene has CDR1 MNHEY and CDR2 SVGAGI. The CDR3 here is CASSVTGGNTEAFF. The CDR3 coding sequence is TGTGCCAGCAGTGTCACAGGGGGGAACACTGAAGCTTTCTTT.

CDR3 in amino acids: CASSPGFEQYF. The DNA of the CDR3 is TGTGCCAGTAGTCCAGGGTTCGAGCAGTACTTC. The J gene is TRBJ2-7, the V gene TRBV19; D might be TRBD1 (5 bases). The germline V gene has CDR1 LNHDA and CDR2 SQIVND (reference sequence). This CDR3 comprises 11 residues. V gave up 5 bases and J gave up 6 bases, with 8 bases separating them.

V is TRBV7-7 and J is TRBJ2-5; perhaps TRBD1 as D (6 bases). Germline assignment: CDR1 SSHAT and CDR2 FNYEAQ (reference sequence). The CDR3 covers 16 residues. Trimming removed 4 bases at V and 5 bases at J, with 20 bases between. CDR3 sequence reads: CASSSGQMSRFETQYF. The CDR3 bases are TGTGCCAGCAGCTCCGGACAGATGAGTAGATTTGAGACCCAGTACTTC.

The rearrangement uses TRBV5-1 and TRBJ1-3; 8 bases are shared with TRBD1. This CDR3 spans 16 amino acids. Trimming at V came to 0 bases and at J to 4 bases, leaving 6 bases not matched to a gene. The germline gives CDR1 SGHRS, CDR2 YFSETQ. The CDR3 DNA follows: TGCGCCAGCAGCTTGGAAGACAGGGGAGCGGGAAACACCATATATTTT. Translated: CASSLEDRGAGNTIYF. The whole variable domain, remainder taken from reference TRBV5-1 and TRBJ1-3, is KAGVTQTPRYLIKTRGQQVTLSCSPISGHRSVSWYQQTPGQGLQFLFEYFSETQRNKGNFPGRFSGRQFSNSRSEMNVSTLELGDSALYLCASSLEDRGAGNTIYFGEGSWLTVV.

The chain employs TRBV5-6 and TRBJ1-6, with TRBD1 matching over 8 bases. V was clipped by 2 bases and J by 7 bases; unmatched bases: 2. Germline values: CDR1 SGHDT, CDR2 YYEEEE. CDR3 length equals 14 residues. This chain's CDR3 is CASSFGQGNSPLHF. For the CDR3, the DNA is TGTGCCAGCAGCTTTGGACAGGGCAATTCACCCCTCCACTTT.

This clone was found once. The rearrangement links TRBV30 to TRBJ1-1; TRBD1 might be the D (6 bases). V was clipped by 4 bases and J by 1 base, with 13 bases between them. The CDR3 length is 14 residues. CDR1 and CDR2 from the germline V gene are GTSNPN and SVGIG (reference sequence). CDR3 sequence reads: CAWTGTLWNTEAFF. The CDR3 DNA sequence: TGTGCCTGGACCGGGACATTATGGAACACTGAAGCTTTCTTT.

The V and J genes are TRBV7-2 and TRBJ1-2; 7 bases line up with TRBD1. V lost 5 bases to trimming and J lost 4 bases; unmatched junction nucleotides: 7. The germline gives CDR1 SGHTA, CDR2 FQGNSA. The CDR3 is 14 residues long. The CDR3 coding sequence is TGTGCCAGCAGCCCTGGACAGGATCCCTATGGCTACACCTTC. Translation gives CASSPGQDPYGYTF.

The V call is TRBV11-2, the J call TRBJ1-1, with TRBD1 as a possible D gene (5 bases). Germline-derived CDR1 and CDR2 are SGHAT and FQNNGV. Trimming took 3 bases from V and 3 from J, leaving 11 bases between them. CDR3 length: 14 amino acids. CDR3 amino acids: CASSFPPGDTEAFF. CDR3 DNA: TGTGCCAGCAGCTTTCCTCCGGGGGACACTGAAGCTTTCTTT.

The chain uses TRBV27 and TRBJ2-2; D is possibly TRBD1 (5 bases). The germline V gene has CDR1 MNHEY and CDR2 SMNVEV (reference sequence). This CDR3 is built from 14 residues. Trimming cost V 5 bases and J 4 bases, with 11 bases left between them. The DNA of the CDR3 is TGTGCCAGCAGTATACAGGTTCGCACCGGGGAGCTGTTTTTT. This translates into CASSIQVRTGELFF.

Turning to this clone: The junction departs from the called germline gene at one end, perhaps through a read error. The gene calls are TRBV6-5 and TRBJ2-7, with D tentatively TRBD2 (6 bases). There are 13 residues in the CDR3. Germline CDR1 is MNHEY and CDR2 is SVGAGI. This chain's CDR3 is CAISDVTGSEQYF. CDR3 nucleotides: TGTGCCATCAGTGATGTTACCGGGAGCGAGCAGTACTTC.

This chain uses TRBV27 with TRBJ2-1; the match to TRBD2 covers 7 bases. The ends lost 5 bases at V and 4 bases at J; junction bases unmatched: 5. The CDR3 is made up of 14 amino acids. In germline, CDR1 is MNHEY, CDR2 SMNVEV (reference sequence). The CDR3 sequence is CASSTGGPYNEQFF. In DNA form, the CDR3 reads TGTGCCAGCAGTACGGGGGGTCCTTACAATGAGCAGTTCTTC.

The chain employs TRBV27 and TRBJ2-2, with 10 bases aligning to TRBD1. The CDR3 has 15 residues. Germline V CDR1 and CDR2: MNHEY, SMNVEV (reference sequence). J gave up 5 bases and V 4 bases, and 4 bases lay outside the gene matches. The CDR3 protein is CASSSPDRGTGELFF. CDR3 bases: TGTGCCAGCAGTTCCCCGGACAGGGGGACCGGGGAGCTGTTTTTT.

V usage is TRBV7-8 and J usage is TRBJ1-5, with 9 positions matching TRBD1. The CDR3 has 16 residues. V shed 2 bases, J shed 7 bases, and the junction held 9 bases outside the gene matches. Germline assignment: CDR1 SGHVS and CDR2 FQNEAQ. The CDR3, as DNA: TGTGCCAGCAGCTTATCCTGGGACAGGGAGAACCAGCCCCAGCATTTT. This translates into CASSLSWDRENQPQHF.

CDR3 in DNA: TGTGCCAGCGGTGTCGGGGGGAACACTGAAGCTTTCTTT. This gives the protein CASGVGGNTEAFF. V and J are TRBV9 and TRBJ1-1; D may be TRBD1 (5 bases). The CDR3 contains 13 residues. Looked up from germline, CDR1 is SGDLS and CDR2 is YYNGEE. Trimming took 7 bases from V and 1 from J, leaving 11 bases between them.

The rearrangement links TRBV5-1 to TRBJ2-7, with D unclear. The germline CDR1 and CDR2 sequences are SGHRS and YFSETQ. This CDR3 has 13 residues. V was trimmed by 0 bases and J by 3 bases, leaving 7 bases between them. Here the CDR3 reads CASSLEQSYEQYF. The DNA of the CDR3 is TGCGCCAGCAGCTTGGAACAGAGCTACGAGCAGTACTTC.

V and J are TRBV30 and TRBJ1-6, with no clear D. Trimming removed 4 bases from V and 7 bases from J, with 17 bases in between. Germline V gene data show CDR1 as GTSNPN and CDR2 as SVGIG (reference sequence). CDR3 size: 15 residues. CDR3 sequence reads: CAWTVLRGRNSPLHF. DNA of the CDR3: TGTGCCTGGACCGTACTCCGGGGTCGCAATTCACCCCTCCACTTT. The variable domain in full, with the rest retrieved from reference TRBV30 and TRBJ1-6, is SQTIHQWPATLVQPVGSPLSLECTVEGTSNPNLYWYRQAAGRGLQLLFYSVGIGQISSEVPQNLSASRPQDRQFILSSKKLLLSDSGFYLCAWTVLRGRNSPLHFGNGTRLTVT.

CDR3 nucleotides: TGTGCCAGCAGTTACAGGGGACCCAATGAAAAACTGTTTTTT. This translates into CASSYRGPNEKLFF. This chain uses TRBV27 with TRBJ1-4; TRBD1 matches 7 bases. Trimming cost V 4 bases and J 5 bases; bases outside gene matches: 4. Germline loops: CDR1 MNHEY, CDR2 SMNVEV (reference sequence). The CDR3 length is 14 residues. The full variable domain, rest sourced from reference TRBV27 and TRBJ1-4, is EAQVTQNPRYLITVTGKKLTVTCSQNMNHEYMSWYRQDPGLGLRQIYYSMNVEVTDKGDVPEGYKVSRKEKRNFPLILESPSPNQTSLYFCASSYRGPNEKLFFGSGTQLSVL.

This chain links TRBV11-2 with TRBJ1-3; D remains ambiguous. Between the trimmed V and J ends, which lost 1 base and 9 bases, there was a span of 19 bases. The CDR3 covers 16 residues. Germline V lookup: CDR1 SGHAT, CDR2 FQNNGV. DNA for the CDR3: TGTGCCAGCAGCTTAGGGAGTTTCCGGAGGCGTCGCACCATATATTTT. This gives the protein CASSLGSFRRRRTIYF.

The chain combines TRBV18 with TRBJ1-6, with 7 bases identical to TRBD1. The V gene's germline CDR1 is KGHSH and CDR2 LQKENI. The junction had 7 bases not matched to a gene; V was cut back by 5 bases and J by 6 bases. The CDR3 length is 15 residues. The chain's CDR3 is CASSTNRDSNSPLHF. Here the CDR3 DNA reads TGTGCCAGCTCAACAAACCGGGACAGTAATTCACCCCTCCACTTT.

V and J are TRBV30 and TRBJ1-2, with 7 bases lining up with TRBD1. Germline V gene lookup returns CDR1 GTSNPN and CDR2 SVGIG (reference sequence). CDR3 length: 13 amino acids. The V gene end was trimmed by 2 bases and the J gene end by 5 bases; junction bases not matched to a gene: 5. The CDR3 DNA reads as TGTGCCTGGAGTCCCAGGGGGGAATATGGCTACACCTTC. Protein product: CAWSPRGEYGYTF.

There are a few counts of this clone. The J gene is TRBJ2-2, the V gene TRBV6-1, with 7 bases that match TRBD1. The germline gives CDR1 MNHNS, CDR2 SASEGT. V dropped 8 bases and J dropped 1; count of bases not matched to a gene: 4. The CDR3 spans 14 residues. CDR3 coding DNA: TGTGCCAGCGTGAGGACAGGGAACACCGGGGAGCTGTTTTTT. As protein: CASVRTGNTGELFF.

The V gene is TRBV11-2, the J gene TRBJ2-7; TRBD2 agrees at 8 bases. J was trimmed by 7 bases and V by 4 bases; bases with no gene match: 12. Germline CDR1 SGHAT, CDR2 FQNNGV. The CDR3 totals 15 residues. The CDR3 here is CASSSLLAAPGEQYF. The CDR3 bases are TGTGCCAGCAGCTCATTACTAGCGGCCCCCGGGGAGCAGTACTTC.

Here the CDR3 DNA reads TGCGCCAGCAGCCAAGATACAGGTCTGGGAAACACCATATATTTT. This gives the protein CASSQDTGLGNTIYF. The V call is TRBV4-3, the J call TRBJ1-3; D may be TRBD1 (5 bases). This CDR3 is built from 15 residues. CDR1 is LGHNA and CDR2 is YSLEER in the germline V gene. The germline V and J ends were trimmed by 0 bases and 4 bases, with 10 bases remaining between them.

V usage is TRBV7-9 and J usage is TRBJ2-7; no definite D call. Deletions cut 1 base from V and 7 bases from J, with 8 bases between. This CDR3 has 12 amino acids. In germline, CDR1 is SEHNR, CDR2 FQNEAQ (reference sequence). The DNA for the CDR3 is TGTGCCAGCAGCTTAGAGTACGCGGAGCAGTACTTC. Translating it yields CASSLEYAEQYF.

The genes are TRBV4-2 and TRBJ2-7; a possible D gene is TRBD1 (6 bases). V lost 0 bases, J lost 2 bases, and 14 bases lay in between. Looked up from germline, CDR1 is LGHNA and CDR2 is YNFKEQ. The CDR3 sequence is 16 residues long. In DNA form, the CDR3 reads TGTGCCAGCAGCCAAGATCTGCAACAGGGCGCCTACGAGCAGTACTTC. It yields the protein CASSQDLQQGAYEQYF.